What follows is one T cell receptor beta chain and its context. RNA transcripts yielded amplified TCR beta CDR3 regions. RT-PCR in the first round (using the HTBI primer set) targeted the TCR CDR3. TCRdb ran MiXCR on the multiplex PCR reads and lists one entry per CDR3 protein. The data contain around 700,000 distinct CDR3 sequences, approximately 19% of them seen just once; the ten biggest clones take up over 15%. This sample is part of a study of T cells in Graves' hyperthyroidism and ophthalmopathy. Germline V gene lookup returns CDR1 DFQATT and CDR2 SNEGSKA (reference sequence). The CDR3 contains 12 residues. V was pared by 6 bases and J by 1 base, with 9 bases between.

The sequenced sample consisted of blood. The chain combines TRBV20-1 with TRBJ2-5; maybe TRBD1 (5 bases). This sequence was found in a woman aged 45-59 years with Graves' hyperthyroidism that later progressed to Graves' ophthalmopathy. The CDR3 DNA reads TGCAGTGCCTGCGACAGCCAAGAGACCCAGTACTTC. This translates into CSACDSQETQYF.